The clone carrying this T cell receptor (beta chain) was counted a few times. This sample stems from a study of T-cell reconstitution after alpha-beta-depleted transplantation in children. The V and J ends lost 5 bases and 0 bases, in that order; junction bases with no gene match: 4. This CDR3 has 14 amino acids. CDR1 is SQVTM, CDR2 ANQGSEA, per germline. Unique molecular identifiers tagged the TCRbeta library. TCRdb re-called the PCR reads through MiXCR, storing one row per CDR3 protein. This sample yields about 370,000 distinct CDR3 sequences, of which roughly 21% are seen a single time; less than 4.5% belongs to the top ten.

The V gene is TRBV29-1, the J gene TRBJ1-1, with 9 nucleotides matching TRBD1. The source material was PBMCs from the stem cell graft donor, sampled from the stem cell graft. The sequence derives from a human donor who donated a stem cell graft to a child with acute myeloid leukemia. Written as DNA, the CDR3 is TGCAGCGTTACAAGGACAGGGGTGAACACTGAAGCTTTCTTT. It specifies CSVTRTGVNTEAFF.